These T cell receptor beta chains were read from a single sample in a study of tumor and adjacent non-tumor tissue in lung cancer. A single record per CDR3 protein comes from TCRdb applying MiXCR to the multiplex PCR reads. The sample consists of 40,000 to 45,000 distinct CDR3 sequences, roughly 60% of them appearing once. Sequencing input: distant non-tumor lung tissue. The receptors were sampled from a woman in her thirties or forties with non-small cell lung cancer. Each CDR3 is given without its conserved first and last residue. The order of the fields is CDR3 length, V gene, J gene, clone size, CDR3 protein. For some rows the clone size is stated as once, few or many, or as a class when expanded; others skip it.

12	TRBV20-1	TRBJ1-1	many	SAPYKGVGTEAF
12	TRBV7-9	TRBJ1-3	many	ASSPLGGLNTIY
14	TRBV7-9	TRBJ2-3	many	ASSAQLTGLGDTQY
12	TRBV20-1	TRBJ2-5	-	SARDSAGMGTQY
13	TRBV10-2	TRBJ2-1	-	ASSDLTSGRTEQI
17	TRBV20-1	TRBJ2-3	once	SQSRPNSTPGLNTDTQY
12	TRBV20-1	TRBJ2-3	-	SAREGGGTDTQY
13	TRBV12-3/TRBV12-4	TRBJ2-5	-	ASRTGTSWAETQY
11	TRBV13	TRBJ1-1	-	ASSLPGLIEAF
11	TRBV28	TRBJ1-2	-	ASSLKGRGGYT
11	TRBV12-3/TRBV12-4	TRBJ2-1	many	ASSLVRDNEQF
14	TRBV29-1	TRBJ2-7	-	SVGCLGGVSSHEQY
12	TRBV5-4	TRBJ2-5	many	ASSRTVGQETQY
12	TRBV20-1	TRBJ2-1	many	SASLRQGRNEQF
10	TRBV19	TRBJ1-3	-	ASRRSGNTIY
10	TRBV10-3	TRBJ2-5	few	AISEREVTQY
14	TRBV4-2	TRBJ1-2	many	ASSQALLTANYGYT
14	TRBV20-1	TRBJ2-1	-	SANTMSGGNYNEQF
9	TRBV7-9	TRBJ2-1	many	ASSLGPKEF
12	TRBV6-2/TRBV6-3	TRBJ2-7	-	ASSRGESPYERY
11	TRBV11-3	TRBJ1-1	large	ASTRTANTEAF
14	TRBV29-1	TRBJ2-2	-	SVGDLGARGTGELF
16	TRBV4-2	TRBJ1-5	many	ASSQESPRGMGNQPQH
12	TRBV6-2/TRBV6-3	TRBJ2-7	many	ASSRGTGGREQY
12	TRBV6-2/TRBV6-3	TRBJ2-2	many	ASGSSNKVGELF
12	TRBV4-2	TRBJ2-7	-	ASSQGARDPDAY
12	TRBV6-5	TRBJ1-6	medium-sized	ASSYEGVGSPLH
14	TRBV11-2	TRBJ2-5	-	ASSLHVAWGKETQY
12	TRBV20-1	TRBJ1-4	few	STRLGTGLGKLF
14	TRBV29-1	TRBJ2-3	medium-sized	SVEGGPTESTDTQY
15	TRBV12-3/TRBV12-4	TRBJ2-4	-	ASRTTGQGRVKNIQY
14	TRBV4-2	TRBJ2-5	once	VSNTLAGGPGETQY
10	TRBV11-3	TRBJ1-1	-	AGSYSNTEAY
9	TRBV29-1	TRBJ2-1	medium-sized	SVPTDTEQF
10	TRBV29-1	TRBJ1-1	-	IAAGGNTEAF
12	TRBV29-1	TRBJ2-3	-	SVARETGADTQY
15	TRBV4-1	TRBJ1-6	-	ASSLRQGGVDDSPLH
15	TRBV9	TRBJ2-1	-	GSSVGVGSGGYNEQF
13	TRBV11-2	TRBJ2-5	medium-sized	ASSLWGAREETQY
9	TRBV28	TRBJ1-3	-	ASSLQQAIY
11	TRBV15	TRBJ2-5	-	ATCRGGVETQY
16	TRBV20-1	TRBJ2-1	many	SARDYVGGGGAGDEQF
14	TRBV4-1	TRBJ2-1	many	ASSWDRDTPYNEQF
16	TRBV28	TRBJ2-3	-	ASSFLGQGGGHADTQY
12	TRBV7-8	TRBJ1-1	-	TSRIQPMNTEAF
11	TRBV5-6	TRBJ2-1	-	ASSALGGAEHF
13	TRBV4-1	TRBJ1-1	many	ASSQEDEYYTEAF
10	TRBV12-3/TRBV12-4	TRBJ1-6	many	ASSVRGSPLH
13	TRBV6-2/TRBV6-3	TRBJ2-5	many	ASSPDRAYQETQY
13	TRBV5-1	TRBJ1-1	-	ASSPRTGEDTEAL
12	TRBV6-5	TRBJ1-2	medium-sized	ASSAAGRGYGYT
13	TRBV5-5	TRBJ2-1	many	ASSFFGGDYNEQF
13	TRBV28	TRBJ2-1	once	ASSSYGTDNNEQF
11	TRBV20-1	TRBJ2-2	many	SAPRQTTGELF
13	TRBV29-1	TRBJ1-2	many	SVDGPDRAPYGYT